These 28 T cell receptor beta chains were all obtained from the same sample, sequenced in a study of identical twins. TCRdb fed the 5' RACE reads into MiXCR, producing one record per CDR3 protein. The sample yields hundreds of thousands of distinct CDR3 sequences, approximately 8.5% seen once. The same specimen was also included in a second study, on yellow fever vaccine responses in identical twins.

The source material was memory (CD45RO+) T cells sorted from blood. These receptors were obtained from a woman between 18 and 29 years old in good health.

The chain employs TRBV12-5 and TRBJ2-3; TRBD2 agrees at 11 bases. This CDR3 is built from 14 residues. Germline trimming cut 6 bases from V and 7 bases from J; bases unmatched to any gene: 6. CDR1 is LGHNT, CDR2 FRNRAP, per germline. CDR3 region: CASGTSGAKNTQYF. DNA for the CDR3: TGTGCTAGTGGGACTAGCGGGGCTAAGAATACGCAGTATTTT.

The V gene is TRBV28, the J gene TRBJ1-3, with 10 positions matching TRBD1. Germline CDR1 and CDR2: MDHEN and SYDVKM. V lost 4 bases, J lost 1 base, and 4 bases stayed unmatched. The CDR3 sequence is 16 residues long. For the CDR3, the DNA is TGTGCCAGCAGTTCAGGGACAGGGGCGTCTGGAAACACCATATATTTT. Amino acids: CASSSGTGASGNTIYF.

This clonotype was counted at least ten times. V usage is TRBV2 and J usage is TRBJ1-1, with D unclear. Germline V gene lookup returns CDR1 SNHLY and CDR2 FYNNEI. This CDR3 has 13 amino acids. Trimming took 5 bases from V and 1 from J, leaving 8 bases between them. CDR3 region: CASSPEANTEAFF. CDR3 nucleotides: TGTGCCAGCAGTCCGGAGGCGAACACTGAAGCTTTCTTT.

This clonotype has ten or more counts. The J gene is TRBJ1-2, the V gene TRBV10-3; D call uncertain. CDR3 size: 14 residues. V dropped 0 bases and J dropped 4 bases, with 9 bases sitting between them. Looked up from germline, CDR1 is ENHRY and CDR2 is SYGVKD. CDR3 loop: CAISESGNLYGYTF. In DNA, the CDR3 is TGTGCCATCAGTGAGTCCGGGAACCTCTATGGCTACACCTTC.

Only a few counts were recorded for this clonotype. J is TRBJ2-7 and V is TRBV20-1; 9 bases align to TRBD1. The trim removed 3 bases at V and 6 bases at J, leaving 9 bases unmatched. Germline V CDR1 and CDR2: DFQATT, SNEGSKA (reference sequence). The CDR3 sequence is 14 residues long. The CDR3 bases are TGCAGTGCTAGTACCGGGACAGGGTTTGGCGAGCAGTACGTC. Amino acid sequence: CSASTGTGFGEQYV.

This clonotype has at least ten counts. The chain has TRBV7-2 and TRBJ2-5; 9 bases agree with TRBD1. Germline V lookup: CDR1 SGHTA, CDR2 FQGNSA. This CDR3 is built from 14 residues. The V segment lost 2 bases and the J segment 4 bases; nucleotides outside the gene matches: 2. The CDR3 protein is CASSLTTGGETQYF. The CDR3 DNA sequence: TGTGCCAGCAGCTTAACGACAGGGGGAGAGACCCAGTACTTC.

This clonotype was counted at least ten times. V gene TRBV5-1 combines with J gene TRBJ1-3; TRBD1 might be the D (6 bases). The V end was cut by 4 bases, the J end by 0 bases, with 11 bases between. The germline V gene encodes CDR1 SGHRS and CDR2 YFSETQ. The CDR3 extends over 15 amino acids. CDR3 coding DNA: TGCGCCAGCAGCACCGGACAGAGCTCTGGAAACACCATATATTTT. Translation: CASSTGQSSGNTIYF. The whole variable domain, remainder taken from reference TRBV5-1 and TRBJ1-3, is KAGVTQTPRYLIKTRGQQVTLSCSPISGHRSVSWYQQTPGQGLQFLFEYFSETQRNKGNFPGRFSGRQFSNSRSEMNVSTLELGDSALYLCASSTGQSSGNTIYFGEGSWLTVV.

This clonotype has ten or more counts. The chain couples TRBV10-3 to TRBJ2-3, with 11 bases fitting TRBD2. Looked up from germline, CDR1 is ENHRY and CDR2 is SYGVKD. This CDR3 region has 18 residues. V dropped 0 bases and J dropped 4; count of bases not matched to a gene: 9. The DNA of the CDR3 is TGTGCCATCAGTGAGTCGAAGCTAGCGGGAGGAGGGGCAGATACGCAGTATTTT. It encodes CAISESKLAGGGADTQYF.

The rearrangement links TRBV20-1 to TRBJ2-2, with TRBD2 matching 11 bases. The germline CDR1 and CDR2 sequences are DFQATT and SNEGSKA (reference sequence). This CDR3 comprises 18 residues. Trimming removed 0 bases from V and 0 bases from J; junction bases left unmatched: 6. The DNA of the CDR3 is TGCAGTGCTAGAGATTACGGTAGCGGGGGGGCGAACACCGGGGAGCTGTTTTTT. It is translated as CSARDYGSGGANTGELFF.

This clonotype showed up many times. This chain links TRBV2 with TRBJ2-3, with unresolved D. Per the germline V gene, CDR1 is SNHLY and CDR2 is FYNNEI. V lost 4 bases, J lost 3 bases, and 5 bases lay in between. This CDR3 spans 12 amino acids. CDR3 nucleotides: TGTGCCAGCAGTGTTATTACAGATACGCAGTATTTT. Protein sequence: CASSVITDTQYF. The variable domain in full, completed from reference TRBV2 and TRBJ2-3, reads EPEVTQTPSHQVTQMGQEVILRCVPISNHLYFYWYRQILGQKVEFLVSFYNNEISEKSEIFDDQFSVERPDGSNFTLKIRSTKLEDSAMYFCASSVITDTQYFGPGTRLTVL.

This clonotype was detected ten times or more. This chain joins TRBV11-2 and TRBJ1-2, with D uncertain. V shed 5 bases and J shed 4 bases, with 11 bases lying between them. The germline V gene encodes CDR1 SGHAT and CDR2 FQNNGV. This CDR3 region has 13 residues. The chain's CDR3 is CASSPDGPYGYTF. CDR3 DNA: TGTGCCAGCAGCCCAGACGGACCCTATGGCTACACCTTC.

This clonotype showed up just a few times. The V and J genes are TRBV24-1 and TRBJ2-7; D might be TRBD1 (5 bases). CDR1 and CDR2 (germline): KGHDR, SFDVKD. The CDR3 is 13 residues long. V was trimmed by 3 bases and J by 7 bases, leaving 12 bases between them. CDR3: CATSDGAGAEQYF. CDR3 coding DNA: TGTGCCACCAGTGATGGGGCAGGAGCAGAGCAGTACTTC.

The V call is TRBV7-6, the J call TRBJ2-3; a weak D match, TRBD2 (6 bases). Germline loops: CDR1 SGHVS, CDR2 FNYEAQ. The CDR3 consists of 16 residues. Trimming cost V 3 bases and J 9 bases, with 22 bases left between them. The DNA of the CDR3 is TGTGCCAGCAGCTTTTGGCTCACCGATTCCGGAGGGACGCAGTATTTT. It specifies CASSFWLTDSGGTQYF. The full variable domain, completed using reference TRBV7-6 and TRBJ2-3, is GAGVSQSPRYKVTKRGQDVALRCDPISGHVSLYWYRQALGQGPEFLTYFNYEAQQDKSGLPNDRFSAERPEGSISTLTIQRTEQRDSAMYRCASSFWLTDSGGTQYFGPGTRLTVL.

This clonotype was counted between two and nine times. The CDR3 DNA reads TGTGCCAGCAGTACCAGACAGGGGTGGAACACTGAAGCTTTCTTT. Amino acid sequence: CASSTRQGWNTEAFF. The chain joins TRBV6-1 to TRBJ1-1; 8 positions agree with TRBD1. This CDR3 has 15 residues. Germline loops: CDR1 MNHNS, CDR2 SASEGT. V was pared by 5 bases and J by 1 base, with 6 bases of the junction left unmatched.

This clonotype was picked up a small number of times. The chain uses TRBV20-1 and TRBJ2-1, with TRBD2 matching 8 bases. CDR1 is DFQATT, CDR2 SNEGSKA, per germline (reference sequence). V lost 5 bases, J lost 2 bases, and 11 bases stayed unmatched. This CDR3 is built from 16 residues. CDR3 sequence (DNA): TGCAGTGCTGTCCTTGGCGGGAGGCTACCCTACAATGAGCAGTTCTTC. Translation gives CSAVLGGRLPYNEQFF.

This chain links TRBV20-1 with TRBJ1-3, with 8 bases aligning to TRBD1. The CDR3 has 16 residues. Per germline, CDR1 DFQATT and CDR2 SNEGSKA (reference sequence). V was clipped by 0 bases and J by 2 bases; unmatched bases: 6. CDR3 sequence reads: CSARDRARGPGNTIYF. The CDR3 DNA reads as TGCAGTGCTAGAGATCGCGCCAGGGGGCCTGGAAACACCATATATTTT.

V usage is TRBV20-1 and J usage is TRBJ1-5; TRBD1 might be the D (6 bases). The V and J ends lost 3 bases and 1 base respectively, with 16 bases between them. CDR3 length equals 16 residues. CDR1 and CDR2 (germline): DFQATT, SNEGSKA (reference sequence). For the CDR3, the DNA is TGCAGTGCTAGCCCCAGGGGATTACTGAGCAATCAGCCCCAGCATTTT. This encodes CSASPRGLLSNQPQHF.

V and J are TRBV6-1 and TRBJ2-7; 12 bases map to TRBD1. The V gene's germline CDR1 is MNHNS and CDR2 SASEGT. The V and J ends lost 4 bases and 5 bases, in that order; junction bases with no gene match: 6. The CDR3 covers 15 residues. The DNA of the CDR3 is TGTGCCAGCAGTGCTGGGACAGGGGGCTCGGACGAGCAGTACTTC. It codes for CASSAGTGGSDEQYF.

This clonotype was picked up many times. The rearrangement joins TRBV18 to TRBJ2-7; TRBD1 is a possible D gene (6 bases). CDR1 and CDR2 (germline): KGHSH, LQKENI. The CDR3 length is 13 residues. V shed 3 bases and J shed 5 bases, with 11 bases lying between them. The CDR3 spells CASSPDRSDEQYF. The CDR3 DNA sequence: TGTGCCAGCTCACCCGACAGGTCTGACGAGCAGTACTTC.

The V call is TRBV5-1, the J call TRBJ1-2; D unclear. Germline loops: CDR1 SGHRS, CDR2 YFSETQ. The CDR3 is made up of 17 amino acids. The ends were cut back, 4 bases at V and 3 bases at J, with 22 bases in the middle. CDR3 region: CASSPRGSRHPDYGYTF. The CDR3 coding sequence is TGCGCCAGCAGCCCAAGAGGTAGCCGGCACCCCGACTATGGCTACACCTTC.

The sample holds a few counts of this clonotype. This sequence joins TRBV2 and TRBJ1-1; D call uncertain. Germline V CDR1 and CDR2: SNHLY, FYNNEI. Trimming cost V 8 bases and J 0 bases, with 13 bases left between them. CDR3 length: 14 amino acids. CDR3 loop: CASLGYSMNTEAFF. The CDR3 DNA reads TGTGCCAGCCTAGGGTACTCCATGAACACTGAAGCTTTCTTT.

This clonotype was recorded a few times. This chain joins TRBV7-7 and TRBJ2-5; TRBD2 aligns across 10 bases. CDR1 and CDR2 from the germline V gene are SSHAT and FNYEAQ (reference sequence). V dropped 6 bases and J dropped 4; count of bases not matched to a gene: 8. The CDR3 runs to 15 residues. The CDR3 spells CASRIGLAEGETQYF. In DNA, the CDR3 is TGTGCCAGCAGAATCGGACTAGCGGAGGGAGAGACCCAGTACTTC.

The V call is TRBV6-1, the J call TRBJ2-3, with D possibly matching TRBD1 (7 bases). V lost 7 bases and J lost 4, with 21 bases in between. The length of the CDR3 is 16 residues. Germline CDR1 and CDR2: MNHNS and SASEGT. CDR3 loop: CASTTPRQGEADTQYF. The CDR3 DNA reads TGTGCCAGCACTACCCCCCGGCAGGGGGAGGCAGATACGCAGTATTTT.

In its sample, this clonotype was seen a few times. The gene calls are TRBV12-3 or TRBV12-4 and TRBJ2-7, with TRBD1 identical over 10 bases. J lost 1 base, V lost 2 bases, and 2 bases had no gene match. This CDR3 comprises 15 residues. CDR3 sequence reads: CASSLWGQGSYEQYF. For the CDR3, the DNA is TGTGCCAGCAGTTTATGGGGACAGGGGTCCTACGAGCAGTACTTC.

The chain carries TRBV3-1 and TRBJ1-1; weak D call: TRBD1 (5 bases). Trimming cost V 3 bases and J 6 bases, with 14 bases left between them. CDR3 length: 14 residues. Germline V gene data show CDR1 as LGHDT and CDR2 as YNNKEL (reference sequence). CDR3 amino acids: CASSHRTGFPEAFF. The DNA of the CDR3 is TGTGCCAGCAGCCATCGTACAGGTTTTCCTGAAGCTTTCTTT.

This clonotype was observed a few times. This chain connects TRBV12-3 or TRBV12-4 to TRBJ2-3; 10 bases match TRBD2. The V and J ends lost 6 bases and 3 bases, in that order; junction bases with no gene match: 12. CDR3 length: 17 amino acids. CDR3 loop: CASSPQLAGTWTDTQYF. The CDR3 DNA is TGTGCCAGCAGCCCCCAACTAGCGGGAACGTGGACAGATACGCAGTATTTT.

This clonotype was detected many times. The gene calls are TRBV29-1 and TRBJ2-2; D possibly matches TRBD1 or TRBD2 (6 bases each). V lost 6 bases and J lost 3, with 14 bases in between. This CDR3 spans 14 amino acids. Germline CDR1 and CDR2: SQVTM and ANQGSEA. The chain's CDR3 is CSVKGGRDTGELFF. CDR3 DNA sequence: TGCAGCGTCAAAGGGGGGCGCGACACCGGGGAGCTGTTTTTT.

This clonotype was counted many times. V and J are TRBV2 and TRBJ2-1, with 10 positions matching TRBD2. Germline CDR1 SNHLY, CDR2 FYNNEI. This CDR3 is built from 14 residues. V gave up 4 bases and J gave up 12 bases; unmatched junction bases: 9. The CDR3 spells CASSAGGLANWQFF. The CDR3 nucleotides are TGTGCCAGCAGTGCGGGGGGACTAGCGAACTGGCAGTTCTTC.